The entry below gives a single TCR beta chain sequence along with its context. Its antigen is not identified. Trimming stripped 3 bases from V and 1 base from J, with 12 bases between. The CDR3 is 15 amino acids. In germline, CDR1 is LGHNA, CDR2 YSLEER. This sample is drawn from a study of CD8 T cells in ankylosing spondylitis. Study observations and caveats: It appeared that ankylosing spondylitis blood was characterized by a TCR beta motif of seven or eight highly homologous variants.

Generation of TCR beta libraries employed quantitative 5'-RACE incorporating molecular barcodes. TCRdb analysed the 5' RACE reads with MiXCR anew, one entry per CDR3 protein. The table records about 130,000 distinct CDR3 sequences, roughly 18% of them present only once. This TCR was sampled from a male donor with ankylosing spondylitis. Sequenced sample: blood, either unsorted or a sorted T cell fraction (not recorded which). This chain links TRBV4-3 with TRBJ1-1; D not resolved. The CDR3 here is CASSHQRTGNTEAFF. In DNA form, the CDR3 reads TGCGCCAGCAGCCATCAGAGGACGGGGAACACTGAAGCTTTCTTT.